This T cell receptor beta chain stems from a study of OX40 agonist ivuxolimab in advanced cancers. Clones were read by immunoSEQ multiplex PCR, and TCRdb kept only the in-frame ones, dropping some. This sample has 9,000 to 15,000 clones, with about 75% found just once. V lost 4 bases and J 3 bases, leaving 13 bases between the germline ends. CDR1 is GTSNPN and CDR2 is SVGIG in the germline V gene (reference sequence). The CDR3 length is 14 residues. J is TRBJ2-1 and V is TRBV30; D is possibly TRBD2 (5 bases). The specimen comprised CD4+ or CD8+ T cells sorted from blood, sampled in a trial of the OX40 agonist ivuxolimab. This sequence was found in an adult with an advanced solid tumor such as melanoma, head and neck, liver or kidney cancer. CDR3 sequence reads: CAWIRAGVYNEQFF. DNA for the CDR3: TGTGCCTGGATTCGGGCCGGGGTCTACAATGAGCAGTTCTTC.